The 22 T cell receptor beta chains listed next were all sequenced from one sample in a study of early stage breast cancer tumors. Some clones are missing from TCRdb's copy, which holds only in-frame ones; the method was immunoSEQ multiplex PCR. The sample contains around 28,000 clones, 72% of which appear only once. Source material: blood. The receptor set was obtained from a person aged 50 to 59 with breast cancer.

The chain has TRBV2 and TRBJ2-7; 9 positions match TRBD2. V gave up 4 bases and J gave up 6 bases; unmatched junction bases: 10. CDR3 length: 15 residues. Germline V gene lookup returns CDR1 SNHLY and CDR2 FYNNEI. The CDR3 sequence: CASSAEASGNSEQYF. CDR3 nucleotides: TGTGCCAGCAGTGCAGAGGCTAGCGGGAACTCCGAGCAGTACTTC.

In regard to this clone: Sequence at one end of the junction differs from germline and may be a read error. The J gene is TRBJ1-1, the V gene TRBV28; D is ambiguous. CDR1 is MDHEN and CDR2 is SYDVKM in the germline V gene. The CDR3 has 14 amino acids. DNA of the CDR3: TGTGCCAGCCGTTTAAGGTGGATGAACACTGAAGCTTTCTTT. It specifies CASRLRWMNTEAFF. The full variable domain, its missing parts supplied by reference TRBV28 and TRBJ1-1, is DVKVTQSSRYLVKRTGEKVFLECVQDMDHENMFWYRQDPGLGLRLIYFSYDVKMKEKGDIPEGYSVSREKKERFSLILESASTNQTSMYLCASRLRWMNTEAFFGQGTRLTVV.

This chain joins TRBV11-2 and TRBJ2-3; D is undetermined. V lost 1 base, J lost 1 base, and 12 bases lay in between. This CDR3 is built from 16 residues. Germline CDR1 reads SGHAT; CDR2 reads FQNNGV. The CDR3, as DNA: TGTGCCAGCAGCTTAGTTCTCGCTGCGGGCACAGATACGCAGTATTTT. This encodes CASSLVLAAGTDTQYF. Looking up the rest from reference TRBV11-2 and TRBJ2-3 gives the full variable domain: EAGVAQSPRYKIIEKRQSVAFWCNPISGHATLYWYQQILGQGPKLLIQFQNNGVVDDSQLPKDRFSAERLKGVDSTLKIQPAKLEDSAVYLCASSLVLAAGTDTQYFGPGTRLTVL.

The chain has TRBV7-2 and TRBJ2-3; 8 nucleotides match TRBD2. The J segment lost 2 bases and the V segment lost 5 bases, leaving 3 bases of the junction unmatched. There are 14 residues in the CDR3. Germline V gene lookup returns CDR1 SGHTA and CDR2 FQGNSA. The CDR3 reads CASSPGLVTDTQYF. The DNA of the CDR3 is TGTGCCAGCAGCCCGGGACTAGTCACAGATACGCAGTATTTT.

V is TRBV11-2 and J is TRBJ2-7; 9 nucleotides agree with TRBD1. Germline CDR1 is SGHAT and CDR2 is FQNNGV. This CDR3 region has 19 residues. Germline trimming cut 1 base from V and 2 bases from J; bases unmatched to any gene: 15. This chain's CDR3 is CASSLGMFLPGQGAYEQYF. As DNA, the CDR3 is TGTGCCAGCAGCTTAGGAATGTTCCTGCCGGGACAGGGAGCCTACGAGCAGTACTTC.

The chain links TRBV6-5 to TRBJ1-1; TRBD1 matches 8 bases. This CDR3 contains 14 residues. J gave up 5 bases and V 2 bases, and 4 bases lay outside the gene matches. CDR1 is MNHEY, CDR2 SVGAGI, per germline. The CDR3 reads CASSYRTGKTEAFF. The CDR3 DNA reads as TGTGCCAGCAGTTACCGGACAGGGAAAACTGAAGCTTTCTTT.

The genes are TRBV4-2 and TRBJ2-7; tentative D call: TRBD2 (7 bases). CDR1 is LGHNA, CDR2 YNFKEQ, per germline. The CDR3 is 16 residues long. The germline V and J ends were trimmed by 3 bases and 0 bases, with 15 bases remaining between them. The CDR3 bases are TGTGCCAGCAGCCAGGGGGGGGGCTTGAGCTCCTACGAGCAGTACTTC. It translates to CASSQGGGLSSYEQYF.

This clone was seen only a few times. The gene calls are TRBV18 and TRBJ1-1, with 10 bases aligning to TRBD1. The V segment lost 6 bases and the J segment 2 bases; nucleotides outside the gene matches: 9. Per the germline V gene, CDR1 is KGHSH and CDR2 is LQKENI. The CDR3 length is 16 residues. The CDR3 region is CASSPRDRGSNTEAFF. The CDR3 bases are TGTGCCAGCTCGCCCCGGGACAGGGGATCCAACACTGAAGCTTTCTTT.

V usage is TRBV7-2 and J usage is TRBJ2-5; 8 bases are shared with TRBD1. Trimming at V came to 5 bases and at J to 3 bases, leaving 8 bases not matched to a gene. Germline loops: CDR1 SGHTA, CDR2 FQGNSA. The CDR3 spans 15 residues. CDR3: CASSPSGGAKETQYF. CDR3 DNA: TGTGCCAGCAGCCCTTCAGGGGGCGCGAAAGAGACCCAGTACTTC.

The chain links TRBV15 to TRBJ2-3; 7 bases align to TRBD2. The CDR3 totals 17 residues. Germline CDR1 reads LNHNV; CDR2 reads YYDKDF (reference sequence). V shed 3 bases and J 4 bases; nucleotides not matched to a gene: 13. The CDR3 region is CATSSGDEAGWPDTQYF. DNA for the CDR3: TGTGCCACCAGCAGCGGCGATGAAGCGGGATGGCCAGATACGCAGTATTTT.

The sample holds a few counts of this clone. The J gene is TRBJ1-2, the V gene TRBV10-1, with 8 positions matching TRBD1. CDR1 is WNHNN, CDR2 SYGVQD, per germline (reference sequence). CDR3 length: 14 residues. V lost 8 bases to trimming and J lost 4 bases; unmatched junction nucleotides: 9. CDR3 in amino acids: CASHDRGRRYGYTF. The DNA of the CDR3 is TGCGCCAGCCATGACAGGGGACGGCGCTATGGCTACACCTTC.

In its sample, this clone was seen a few times. The chain combines TRBV13 with TRBJ1-2; 7 nucleotides align to TRBD1. Germline V gene data show CDR1 as PRHDT and CDR2 as FYEKMQ (reference sequence). The CDR3 is 13 residues long. Unmatched junction bases numbered 5, after V lost 5 bases and J lost 5 bases. The CDR3 sequence is CASSRDSQYGYTF. The CDR3 bases are TGTGCCAGCAGCCGGGACAGCCAGTATGGCTACACCTTC.

The chain combines TRBV4-2 with TRBJ2-2; D is unresolved. This CDR3 is 17 amino acids long. Germline V gene lookup returns CDR1 LGHNA and CDR2 YNFKEQ. V was clipped by 1 base and J by 3 bases, with 15 bases between them. CDR3 DNA sequence: TGTGCCAGCAGCCAAGCTTTTGGGCGTGGGGACACCGGGGAGCTGTTTTTT. The encoded protein is CASSQAFGRGDTGELFF.

The chain combines TRBV9 with TRBJ2-7; 9 bases agree with TRBD1. Germline CDR1 and CDR2: SGDLS and YYNGEE. This CDR3 comprises 14 residues. V shed 3 bases and J 3 bases; nucleotides not matched to a gene: 4. In DNA form, the CDR3 reads TGTGCCAGCAGCGCCGGGACAGGGCTCTACGAGCAGTACTTC. This sequence encodes CASSAGTGLYEQYF. The full variable domain, completed using reference TRBV9 and TRBJ2-7, is DSGVTQTPKHLITATGQRVTLRCSPRSGDLSVYWYQQSLDQGLQFLIQYYNGEERAKGNILERFSAQQFPDLHSELNLSSLELGDSALYFCASSAGTGLYEQYFGPGTRLTVT.

The J gene is TRBJ2-7, the V gene TRBV9; D is uncertain. CDR1 is SGDLS, CDR2 YYNGEE, per germline. Trimming pared 4 bases from V and 4 bases from J, leaving 18 bases between. This CDR3 is built from 15 residues. CDR3 region: CASSPGPKNGYEQYF. CDR3 DNA sequence: TGTGCCAGCAGCCCCGGCCCTAAGAACGGTTACGAGCAGTACTTC.

This clone was detected only once. The chain links TRBV27 to TRBJ1-3, with D maybe TRBD1 (6 bases). The CDR3 sequence is 14 residues long. The germline gives CDR1 MNHEY, CDR2 SMNVEV (reference sequence). The germline V and J ends were trimmed by 6 bases and 8 bases, with 17 bases remaining between them. The chain's CDR3 is CASSSRGLGDTIYF. CDR3 nucleotide sequence: TGTGCCAGCAGCTCCCGGGGGCTGGGTGACACCATATATTTT.

The V call is TRBV9, the J call TRBJ1-2; 9 nucleotides line up with TRBD1. Germline V lookup: CDR1 SGDLS, CDR2 YYNGEE. The CDR3 contains 16 residues. Trimming cost V 0 bases and J 6 bases; bases outside gene matches: 9. In nucleotides, the CDR3 is TGTGCCAGCAGCGTAGTGCCCACAGGGGGCGAGGATGGCTACACCTTC. This translates into CASSVVPTGGEDGYTF.

The chain has TRBV6-5 and TRBJ1-2; D not resolved. This CDR3 region has 14 residues. Germline V gives CDR1 MNHEY, CDR2 SVGAGI. The V gene lost 4 bases and the J gene lost 0 bases, with 9 bases spanning the gap. CDR3 region: CASSSMTANYGYTF. The CDR3, as DNA: TGTGCCAGCAGTTCGATGACCGCTAACTATGGCTACACCTTC.

This chain uses TRBV27 with TRBJ2-1; a weak D match, TRBD2 (5 bases). Germline V gene lookup returns CDR1 MNHEY and CDR2 SMNVEV (reference sequence). Trimming pared 4 bases from V and 2 bases from J, leaving 9 bases between. The CDR3 totals 14 residues. CDR3 in DNA: TGTGCCAGCAGTTCAGGAGCGGCCTACAATGAGCAGTTCTTC. Its translation is CASSSGAAYNEQFF.

The chain combines TRBV5-4 with TRBJ2-5, with a possible D match to TRBD2 (7 bases). The CDR3 covers 15 residues. Trimming took 1 base from V and 2 from J, leaving 12 bases between them. Germline-derived CDR1 and CDR2 are SGHNT and YYREEE (reference sequence). The CDR3 loop reads CASSLSGGGQETQYF. DNA for the CDR3: TGTGCCAGCAGCTTGTCGGGGGGCGGGCAAGAGACCCAGTACTTC.

This sequence joins TRBV11-2 and TRBJ1-3; D possibly corresponds to TRBD1 (5 bases). Germline V gene sequence: CDR1 SGHAT, CDR2 FQNNGV. With 4 bases removed from V and 0 bases from J, the gap between germline ends came to 13 bases. The CDR3 runs 16 residues. The CDR3 protein is CASSSGYTGSGNTIYF. CDR3 DNA: TGTGCCAGCAGCTCAGGCTATACAGGCTCTGGAAACACCATATATTTT.

J is TRBJ2-2 and V is TRBV6-5; D is unclear. The CDR3 is 14 residues long. Germline values: CDR1 MNHEY, CDR2 SVGAGI. The germline V and J ends were trimmed by 6 bases and 3 bases, with 11 bases remaining between them. The CDR3: CASRLLIDTGELFF. CDR3 bases: TGTGCCAGCAGGCTTTTGATCGACACCGGGGAGCTGTTTTTT.